These 16 T cell receptor beta chains came from one sample sequenced in a study of tumor-infiltrating lymphocytes in primary liver carcinoma. The input was 450 to 550 ng total RNA; TCR beta cDNA was made from it with a constant-region primer. Slightly modified ARM-PCR with three nested multiplex PCR rounds yielded TCR beta libraries. The first two PCR rounds, around 10 cycles each, used TRBV1-TRBV30 forward primers and a C-beta reverse primer. One entry per CDR3 protein results from TCRdb running MiXCR on the multiplex PCR reads. The sample records roughly 80,000 distinct CDR3 sequences, 71% being singletons. Between roughly 17 and 30 mg of unsorted bulk tissue served as the source from which RNA and DNA were co-extracted. Material for sequencing was liver tumor tissue from sampling region 4. The subset was: tumor region T4, right-lateral pole. The receptors come from a woman aged 55-70 years with primary liver carcinoma and hepatitis B virus infection.

A remark on this clonotype: The junction shows a germline mismatch at one end, possibly a read error. V is TRBV12-3 or TRBV12-4 and J is TRBJ2-7, with D uncertain. The CDR3 extends over 11 amino acids. The CDR3 region is CASTPGTVQYF. The CDR3 coding sequence is TGCGCCAGCACCCCAGGTACCGTGCAGTACTTC.

For this clonotype: At one boundary the junction diverges from the germline segment, which might be a read error. This chain joins TRBV11-3 and TRBJ2-3, with 8 bases identical to TRBD2. The CDR3 consists of 14 residues. Germline V gene data show CDR1 as SGHNT and CDR2 as YENEEA. The CDR3 region has the DNA TGTGTCAGCAGCTTAAGGACTAGCACAGTTACGCAGTATTTT. Amino acids: CVSSLRTSTVTQYF.

V gene TRBV7-6 combines with J gene TRBJ2-7; tentatively, D is TRBD1 (6 bases). The V and J ends lost 3 bases and 5 bases respectively, with 17 bases between them. The CDR3 loop spans 15 amino acids. Germline V lookup: CDR1 SGHVS, CDR2 FNYEAQ. CDR3 in amino acids: CASSFLDSGLHEQYF. CDR3 sequence (DNA): TGTGCCAGCAGCTTCTTGGACAGTGGGCTGCACGAGCAGTACTTC.

As concerns this clonotype: A read error is possible here, since a much larger clone lies one base away. The rearrangement joins TRBV7-9 to TRBJ1-3; D is unclear. Germline V gene lookup returns CDR1 SEHNR and CDR2 FQNEAQ (reference sequence). The CDR3 totals 13 residues. Deletions cut 5 bases from V and 4 bases from J, with 9 bases between. CDR3 amino acids: CASSPRPGNTIYF. The CDR3 DNA reads TGTGCCAGCAGCCCCCGGCCAGGAAACACCATATATTTT.

This sequence joins TRBV29-1 and TRBJ1-2; D might be TRBD1 (5 bases). This CDR3 contains 12 residues. The germline CDR1 and CDR2 sequences are SQVTM and ANQGSEA. V was trimmed by 3 bases and J by 4 bases, leaving 9 bases between them. This chain's CDR3 is CSVEDISYGYTF. The CDR3 DNA sequence: TGCAGCGTTGAGGACATTAGCTATGGCTACACCTTC.

In regard to this clonotype: The junction does not match germline at one end; this may be a read error. The chain recombines TRBV11-2 with TRBJ2-1; no definite D call. Germline assignment: CDR1 SGHAT and CDR2 FQNNGV. There are 17 residues in the CDR3. In nucleotides, the CDR3 is TGTATCAGCAGCTTTACCCCACTGAGGAGCTCCTACAACGAGCAGTTCTTC. Translation: CISSFTPLRSSYNEQFF. Supplemented by reference TRBV11-2 and TRBJ2-1, the full variable domain reads EAGVAQSPRYKIIEKRQSVAFWCNPISGHATLYWYQQILGQGPKLLIQFQNNGVVDDSQLPKDRFSAERLKGVDSTLKIQPAKLEDSAVYLCISSFTPLRSSYNEQFFGPGTRLTVL.

Note on this clonotype: A much more abundant neighbour one base away suggests this may be a read error. The chain joins TRBV7-9 to TRBJ2-4, with D perhaps matching TRBD2 (6 bases). The V end lost 2 bases, the J end lost 12 bases, and 20 bases lay between the germline ends. CDR3 size: 15 residues. Per the germline V gene, CDR1 is SEHNR and CDR2 is FQNEAQ (reference sequence). CDR3 region: CASSLRSTGVVTQYF. The CDR3 bases are TGTGCCAGCAGCTTAAGGTCTACGGGGGTGGTTACTCAGTACTTC.

Concerning this clonotype itself: A much larger clone lies one base from this, so it may be a read error. The rearrangement joins TRBV7-9 to TRBJ2-5; a possible D gene is TRBD2 (5 bases). The ends were cut back, 3 bases at V and 0 bases at J, with 8 bases in the middle. This CDR3 is 14 amino acids long. Germline V gene lookup returns CDR1 SEHNR and CDR2 FQNEAQ (reference sequence). CDR3 coding DNA: TGTGCCAGCAGCTTCGGAGCGGACCAAGAGACCCAGTACTTC. Its translation: CASSFGADQETQYF.

Remarks on this clonotype: Without the conserved terminal phenylalanine or tryptophan, this CDR3 likely stems from a read error. In DNA form, the CDR3 reads TGTGCCAGCGGCTTAGGGGGACTAACGTACGCGTCAGATACGCAGTATCTT. Residues: CASGLGGLTYASDTQYL. The chain links TRBV11-2 to TRBJ2-3; maybe TRBD2 (7 bases). Germline loops: CDR1 SGHAT, CDR2 FQNNGV. The CDR3 is 17 residues long.

Turning to this clonotype: One end of the junction is discordant with germline, which a read error may explain. J is TRBJ2-2 and V is TRBV19; TRBD2 aligns across 8 bases. The CDR3 contains 19 residues. Looked up from germline, CDR1 is LNHDA and CDR2 is SQIVND (reference sequence). The CDR3 region is CASSIWGQREQWGTGKLFF. CDR3 DNA sequence: TGTGCCAGTAGTATCTGGGGCCAGCGGGAGCAATGGGGCACCGGGAAGCTGTTTTTT.

This clonotype is classed as medium-sized. This chain connects TRBV11-2 to TRBJ2-7, with 7 bases matching TRBD1. With 5 bases clipped from V and 3 bases from J, the junction kept 4 bases outside the gene matches. This CDR3 comprises 13 residues. Germline V gene lookup returns CDR1 SGHAT and CDR2 FQNNGV. The CDR3 is CASSPGQHYEQYF. The CDR3 DNA is TGTGCCAGCAGCCCGGGACAGCACTACGAGCAGTACTTC.

This chain joins TRBV28 and TRBJ2-7, with 9 bases aligning to TRBD2. The CDR3 is made up of 14 amino acids. Per germline, CDR1 MDHEN and CDR2 SYDVKM. The junction had 12 bases not matched to a gene; V was cut back by 10 bases and J by 5 bases. CDR3 amino acids: CAISGSHPQDEQYF. In DNA form, the CDR3 reads TGTGCCATTAGCGGGAGCCACCCCCAAGACGAGCAGTACTTC.

With respect to this clonotype: The CDR3 end shows no conserved phenylalanine or tryptophan, and so a read error is likely. The rearrangement joins TRBV7-8 to TRBJ2-7; TRBD1 matches at 8 bases. CDR3 length: 18 amino acids. V dropped 5 bases and J dropped 3; count of bases not matched to a gene: 18. CDR1 and CDR2 from the germline V gene are SGHVS and FQNEAQ. CDR3 amino acids: CASSRGQGSRRGYYEQYL. The CDR3 DNA follows: TGTGCCAGCAGCCGTGGACAGGGAAGCAGGAGGGGTTACTACGAGCAGTACTTA.

Of note for this clonotype: Germline is not matched at one junction end, which may reflect a read error. This rearrangement joins TRBV12-3 or TRBV12-4 to TRBJ2-5; TRBD2 matches at 14 bases. The CDR3 is 17 residues long. CDR3 residues: CASRRLAGGSRVEDQYF. The CDR3 nucleotides read TGTGCCAGTAGAAGACTAGCGGGAGGGTCAAGAGTAGAAGACCAGTATTTC.

As concerns this clonotype: A read error is likely, as this CDR3 ends without the conserved phenylalanine or tryptophan. The rearrangement joins TRBV11-2 to TRBJ1-6; D gene unclear. The CDR3 length is 13 residues. Germline V CDR1 and CDR2: SGHAT, FQNNGV. As DNA, the CDR3 is TGTGGCAGCAGCCTAACGTCTAATTCACCCCTCCACTTA. Translated, it gives CGSSLTSNSPLHL.

The chain links TRBV7-8 to TRBJ2-4, with D possibly matching TRBD2 (5 bases). V was trimmed by 5 bases and J by 3 bases, leaving 17 bases between them. This CDR3 is 16 amino acids long. CDR1 is SGHVS and CDR2 is FQNEAQ in the germline V gene. The DNA of the CDR3 is TGTGCCAGCAGCCCCTCCCGGGAAGTGGACAAAAACATTCAGTACTTC. Amino acid sequence: CASSPSREVDKNIQYF.